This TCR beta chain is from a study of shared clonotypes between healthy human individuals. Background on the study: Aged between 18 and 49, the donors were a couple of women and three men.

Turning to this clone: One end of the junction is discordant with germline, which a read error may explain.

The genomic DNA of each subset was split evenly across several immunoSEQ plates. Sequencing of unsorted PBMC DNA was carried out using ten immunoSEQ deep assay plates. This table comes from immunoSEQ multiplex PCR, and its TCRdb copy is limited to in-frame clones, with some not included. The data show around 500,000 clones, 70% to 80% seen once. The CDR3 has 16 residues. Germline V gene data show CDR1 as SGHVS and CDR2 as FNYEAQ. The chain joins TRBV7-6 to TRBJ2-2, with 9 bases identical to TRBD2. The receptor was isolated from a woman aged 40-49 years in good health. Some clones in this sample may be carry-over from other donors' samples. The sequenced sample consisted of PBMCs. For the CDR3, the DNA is TGTGCCAGCAGCCTAGCTGCGGGAGGGCTTACCGGGGAGCTGTTTTTT. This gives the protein CASSLAAGGLTGELFF.